The entry that follows covers one T cell receptor beta chain sequence. Antigen specificity is unknown. CDR3 length: 15 amino acids. Trimming left V 5 bases short and J 0 bases short, with 11 bases between. In germline, CDR1 is SNHLY, CDR2 FYNNEI. The data belong to a study of a mutant IDH1 vaccine in newly diagnosed glioma. Turning to the study itself: Sex among treated patients split around 62% male, roughly 38% female; mean age was roughly 40 years. Previous care, which was radiotherapy, temozolomide, or both, most often involved both.

The protocol was immunoSEQ multiplex PCR, while the TCRdb copy is restricted to in-frame clones and leaves out a portion. The sample lists 68,000 or so clones, around 79% seen once, with 8.2% in the top ten. General study points: Apparently, pseudoprogression bore no relation to changes among the top peripheral T cell clonotypes.

Time point in this sample: baseline, week 1 (first vaccination visit). Documented treatment: pre-vaccination baseline after standard-of-care therapy. The TCR originated in a man aged 45 to 65 with glioma. Sample: PBMCs, taken from a glioma patient treated with radiotherapy, temozolomide or both. The chain recombines TRBV2 with TRBJ1-5, with D perhaps matching TRBD1 (6 bases). Here the CDR3 reads CASSRTAYSNQPQHF. As DNA, the CDR3 is TGTGCCAGCAGTCGGACAGCCTATAGCAATCAGCCCCAGCATTTT.